The source of this T cell receptor (beta chain) is a study of vaccination and CD4 T cells after COVID-19. Study background: Participants were administered two doses of either the BNT162b2 or the mRNA-1273 vaccine. Samples were taken after vaccination, a median of approximately 73 days after dose two, with a range of 14 to 241.

The Oncomine TCR Beta short-read assay generated sequence data from the DNA of cultured CD4+ T cells. TCRdb ran MiXCR on the PCR reads and lists one entry per CDR3 protein. The repertoire has approximately 19,000 distinct CDR3 sequences, about half of them found once; the top ten carry roughly a tenth. Details on this clonotype: Its target is not known.

The treatment denotes: approximately nine-day PBMC culture with coronavirus spike peptide pools or control peptides (ViraFEST assay). Half-medium replacement with fresh IL-2 medium took place on days 3 and 7. The CDR3 loop spans 14 amino acids. Per germline, CDR1 SEHNR and CDR2 FQNEAQ (reference sequence). The ends lost 3 bases at V and 4 bases at J; junction bases unmatched: 4. The chain has TRBV7-9 and TRBJ2-5; 8 positions match TRBD1. Specimen: CD4+ T cells from blood, cultured in vitro, collected before SARS-CoV-2 vaccination. This sequence originates from a human donor who had recovered from COVID-19. CDR3 amino acids: CASSFRTGRETQYF. In DNA, the CDR3 is TGTGCCAGCAGCTTCCGGACAGGGCGAGAGACCCAGTACTTC.